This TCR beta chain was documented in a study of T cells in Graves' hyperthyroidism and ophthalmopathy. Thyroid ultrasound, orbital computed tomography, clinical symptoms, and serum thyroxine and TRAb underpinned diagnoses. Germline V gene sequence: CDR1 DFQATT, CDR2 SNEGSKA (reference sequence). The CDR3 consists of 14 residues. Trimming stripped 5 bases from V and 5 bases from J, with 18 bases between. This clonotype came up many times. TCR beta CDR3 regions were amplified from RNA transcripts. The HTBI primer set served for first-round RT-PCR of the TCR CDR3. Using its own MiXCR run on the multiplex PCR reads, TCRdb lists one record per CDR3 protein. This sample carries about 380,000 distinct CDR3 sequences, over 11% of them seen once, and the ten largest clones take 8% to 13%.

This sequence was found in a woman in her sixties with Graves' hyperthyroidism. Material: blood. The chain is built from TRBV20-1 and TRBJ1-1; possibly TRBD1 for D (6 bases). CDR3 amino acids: CSAPRTLGGTEAFF. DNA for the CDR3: TGCAGTGCTCCCCGCACCCTAGGGGGGACTGAAGCTTTCTTT.